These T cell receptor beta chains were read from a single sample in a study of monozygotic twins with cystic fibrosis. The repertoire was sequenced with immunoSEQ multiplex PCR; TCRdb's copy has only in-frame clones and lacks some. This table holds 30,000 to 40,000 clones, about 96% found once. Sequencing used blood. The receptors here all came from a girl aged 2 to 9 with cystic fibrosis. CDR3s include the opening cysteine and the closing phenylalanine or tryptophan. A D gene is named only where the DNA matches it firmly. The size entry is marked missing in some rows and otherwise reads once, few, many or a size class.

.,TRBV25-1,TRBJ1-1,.,CASSGRYRNTEAFF,TGTGCCAGCAGCGGAAGATACAGGAACACTGAAGCTTTCTTT
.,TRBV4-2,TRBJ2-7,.,CASSHAWDSYEQYF,TGTGCCAGCAGCCACGCCTGGGACTCCTACGAGCAGTACTTC
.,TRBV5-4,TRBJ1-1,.,CASSFWTANTEAFF,TGTGCCAGCAGCTTCTGGACAGCAAACACTGAAGCTTTCTTT
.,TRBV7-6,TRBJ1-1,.,CASSLDVNTEAFF,TGTGCCAGCAGCTTAGATGTGAACACTGAAGCTTTCTTT
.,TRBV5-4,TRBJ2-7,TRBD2,CASSLGPTSDYEQYF,TGTGCCAGCAGCTTGGGCCCGACTAGCGACTACGAGCAGTACTTC
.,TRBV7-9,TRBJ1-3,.,CASSLAKGYGNTIYF,TGTGCCAGCAGCTTAGCAAAAGGGTATGGAAACACCATATATTTT
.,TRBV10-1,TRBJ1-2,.,CASSERPSYGYTF,TGCGCCAGCAGTGAGAGGCCCTCATATGGCTACACCTTC
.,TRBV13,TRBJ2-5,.,CASSSPSRETQYF,TGTGCCAGCAGCAGTCCTTCTAGGGAGACCCAGTACTTC
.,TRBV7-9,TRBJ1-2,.,CASSLLWGDYGYTF,TGTGCCAGCAGCTTATTATGGGGTGACTATGGCTACACCTTC
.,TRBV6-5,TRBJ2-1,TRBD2,CASSRSGRGLNEQFF,TGTGCCAGCAGTCGTAGCGGGAGGGGGCTCAATGAGCAGTTCTTC
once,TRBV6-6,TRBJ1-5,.,CASSRTPVGQPQHF,TGTGCCAGCAGTCGAACTCCGGTGGGCCAGCCCCAGCATTTT
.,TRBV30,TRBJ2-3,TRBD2,CAQAGAPDTQYF,TGTGCCCAGGCGGGAGCGCCAGATACGCAGTATTTT
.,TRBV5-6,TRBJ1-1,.,CASTWGSTEAFF,TGTGCCAGCACCTGGGGAAGCACTGAAGCTTTCTTT
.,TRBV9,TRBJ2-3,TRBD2,CASSGAGGTDTQYF,TGTGCCAGCAGCGGAGCGGGAGGGACAGATACGCAGTATTTT
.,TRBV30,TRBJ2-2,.,CAWTRVGTGELFF,TGTGCCTGGACGAGGGTAGGAACCGGGGAGCTGTTTTTT
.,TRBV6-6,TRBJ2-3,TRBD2,CASRLAGADTQYF,TGTGCCAGCAGACTAGCGGGAGCAGATACGCAGTATTTT
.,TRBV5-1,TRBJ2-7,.,CASSLDGSYEQYF,TGCGCCAGCAGCTTGGACGGGAGCTACGAGCAGTACTTC
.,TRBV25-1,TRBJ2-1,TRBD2,CARLSGGGHNEQFF,TGTGCCAGATTGAGCGGGGGGGGTCACAATGAGCAGTTCTTC
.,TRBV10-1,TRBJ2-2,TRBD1,CASSGTGGTGELFF,TGCGCCAGCTCCGGGACAGGGGGCACCGGGGAGCTGTTTTTT
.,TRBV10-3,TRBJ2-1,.,CAIGTTYNEQFF,TGTGCCATTGGGACGACCTACAATGAGCAGTTCTTC
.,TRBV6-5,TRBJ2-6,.,CASSQGFGANVLTF,TGTGCCAGCAGTCAAGGTTTTGGGGCCAACGTCCTGACTTTC
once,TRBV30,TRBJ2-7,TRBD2,CAWNGAGGPGEQYF,TGTGCCTGGAACGGTGCGGGAGGGCCTGGCGAGCAGTACTTC
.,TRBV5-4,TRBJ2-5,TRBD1,CASSPVQGAGETQYF,TGTGCCAGCAGCCCGGTCCAGGGGGCTGGAGAGACCCAGTACTTC
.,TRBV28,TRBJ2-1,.,CASSLFRLGWEQFF,TGTGCCAGCAGTTTATTTCGGTTGGGTTGGGAGCAGTTCTTC
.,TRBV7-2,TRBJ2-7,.,CASSPGPGSYEQYF,TGTGCCAGCAGCCCCGGCCCGGGTTCCTACGAGCAGTACTTC
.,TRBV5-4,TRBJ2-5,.,CASSLEGYQETQYF,TGTGCCAGCAGCTTGGAAGGGTACCAAGAGACCCAGTACTTC
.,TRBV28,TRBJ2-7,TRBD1,CASSLEIGTGPNYEQYF,TGTGCCAGCAGTCTAGAAATAGGGACAGGGCCCAACTACGAGCAGTACTTC
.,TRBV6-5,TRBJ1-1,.,CASSPLFGRGTEAFF,TGTGCCAGCAGTCCCCTTTTTGGGAGGGGCACTGAAGCTTTCTTT
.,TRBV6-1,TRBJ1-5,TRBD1,CASSMDRGVRPQHF,TGTGCCAGCAGTATGGACAGGGGGGTGAGGCCCCAGCATTTT
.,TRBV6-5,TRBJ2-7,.,CASTGQNSYEQYF,TGTGCCAGCACAGGACAGAACTCCTACGAGCAGTACTTC
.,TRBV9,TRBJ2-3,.,CASSGRRSGPDTQYF,TGTGCCAGCAGCGGGCGTCGGTCGGGGCCAGATACGCAGTATTTT
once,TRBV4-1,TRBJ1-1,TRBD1,CASSHNRDRLNTEAFF,TGCGCCAGCAGCCACAACCGGGACAGACTGAACACTGAAGCTTTCTTT
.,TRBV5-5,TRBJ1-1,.,CASSRQGLTSEAFF,TGTGCCAGCAGCCGTCAGGGTCTGACCTCTGAAGCTTTCTTT
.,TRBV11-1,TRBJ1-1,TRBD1,CASTSWTGGTEAFF,TGTGCCAGCACATCCTGGACAGGAGGGACTGAAGCTTTCTTT
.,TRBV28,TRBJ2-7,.,CASSLVGDQQYF,TGTGCCAGCAGTTTGGTGGGTGATCAGCAGTACTTC
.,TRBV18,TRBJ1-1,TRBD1,CASSPGQGTILKNTEAFF,TGTGCCAGCTCCCCCGGACAGGGGACAATTTTAAAGAACACTGAAGCTTTCTTT
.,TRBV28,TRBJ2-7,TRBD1,CASSLVPGTDNSYEQYF,TGTGCCAGCAGTTTAGTCCCCGGGACAGACAACTCCTACGAGCAGTACTTC
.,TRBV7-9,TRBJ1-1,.,CASSLAGIPTEAFF,TGTGCCAGCAGCTTAGCGGGGATTCCCACTGAAGCTTTCTTT
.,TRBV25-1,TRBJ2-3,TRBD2,CASSPRTSPDTQYF,TGTGCCAGCAGCCCAAGGACTAGTCCAGATACGCAGTATTTT
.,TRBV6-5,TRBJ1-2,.,CASSYRRGRDGYTF,TGTGCCAGCAGTTACCGACGGGGGAGGGATGGCTACACCTTC
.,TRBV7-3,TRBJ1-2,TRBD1,CASSWGTEYNYGYTF,TGTGCCAGCAGCTGGGGGACAGAATATAACTATGGCTACACCTTC
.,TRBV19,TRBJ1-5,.,CASSMGGRSNQPQHF,TGTGCCAGTAGTATGGGGGGTCGTAGCAATCAGCCCCAGCATTTT
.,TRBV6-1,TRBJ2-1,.,CASTVADEQFF,TGTGCCAGCACCGTAGCGGATGAGCAGTTCTTC
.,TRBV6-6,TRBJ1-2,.,CASSYVGRGGYGYTF,TGTGCCAGCAGTTACGTCGGCAGGGGAGGGTATGGCTACACCTTC
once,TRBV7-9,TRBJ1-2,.,CASSLNGNIYGYTF,TGTGCCAGCAGCTTAAACGGGAACATTTATGGCTACACCTTC